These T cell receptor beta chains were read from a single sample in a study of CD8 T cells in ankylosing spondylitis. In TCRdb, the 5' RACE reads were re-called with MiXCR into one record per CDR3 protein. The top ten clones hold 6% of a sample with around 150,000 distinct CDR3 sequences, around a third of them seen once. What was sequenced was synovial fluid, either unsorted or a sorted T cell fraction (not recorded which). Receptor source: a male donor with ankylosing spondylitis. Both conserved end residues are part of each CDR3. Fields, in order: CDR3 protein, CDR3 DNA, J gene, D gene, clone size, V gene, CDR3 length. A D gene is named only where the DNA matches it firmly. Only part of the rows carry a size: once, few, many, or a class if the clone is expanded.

CDR3 protein: CATGQADTQYF
CDR3 DNA: TGTGCCACGGGACAGGCAGATACGCAGTATTTT
J gene: TRBJ2-3
D gene: TRBD1
clone size: few
V gene: TRBV2
CDR3 length: 11

CDR3 protein: CASSLVGGREAEAFF
CDR3 DNA: TGTGCCAGCAGCTTGGTTGGGGGCCGGGAGGCTGAAGCTTTCTTT
J gene: TRBJ1-1
D gene: -
clone size: once
V gene: TRBV5-6
CDR3 length: 15

CDR3 protein: CASCRDPRGETQYF
CDR3 DNA: TGCGCCAGCTGCCGCGACCCCCGAGGAGAGACCCAGTACTTC
J gene: TRBJ2-5
D gene: -
clone size: -
V gene: TRBV5-1
CDR3 length: 14

CDR3 protein: CASKWGAPGQADHPNEKLFF
CDR3 DNA: TGTGCCAGCAAGTGGGGGGCGCCGGGACAGGCAGATCATCCTAATGAAAAACTGTTTTTT
J gene: TRBJ1-4
D gene: TRBD1
clone size: -
V gene: TRBV4-2
CDR3 length: 20

CDR3 protein: CASSQRPGGSTDTQYF
CDR3 DNA: TGTGCCAGCAGCCAACGCCCGGGAGGTAGCACAGATACGCAGTATTTT
J gene: TRBJ2-3
D gene: TRBD2
clone size: many
V gene: TRBV7-2
CDR3 length: 16

CDR3 protein: CASSSRRGDEQFF
CDR3 DNA: TGTGCCAGCAGCTCCCGTCGAGGCGATGAGCAGTTCTTC
J gene: TRBJ2-1
D gene: -
clone size: -
V gene: TRBV7-3
CDR3 length: 13

CDR3 protein: CASSQADSRQETQYF
CDR3 DNA: TGTGCTAGCAGCCAAGCCGACAGCCGGCAAGAGACCCAGTACTTC
J gene: TRBJ2-5
D gene: -
clone size: -
V gene: TRBV7-7
CDR3 length: 15

CDR3 protein: CSARDPPYGYTF
CDR3 DNA: TGCAGTGCTAGAGATCCCCCCTATGGCTACACCTTC
J gene: TRBJ1-2
D gene: -
clone size: few
V gene: TRBV20-1
CDR3 length: 12

CDR3 protein: CASSKQGFGYTF
CDR3 DNA: TGTGCCAGCAGCAAACAGGGTTTTGGCTACACCTTC
J gene: TRBJ1-2
D gene: -
clone size: -
V gene: TRBV7-2
CDR3 length: 12

CDR3 protein: CASSLTGVYGYTF
CDR3 DNA: TGTGCCAGCAGTTTAACAGGGGTCTATGGCTACACCTTC
J gene: TRBJ1-2
D gene: TRBD1
clone size: -
V gene: TRBV28
CDR3 length: 13

CDR3 protein: CASSLDPSYNEQFF
CDR3 DNA: TGTGCCAGCAGCTTAGATCCATCCTACAATGAGCAGTTCTTC
J gene: TRBJ2-1
D gene: -
clone size: many
V gene: TRBV11-2
CDR3 length: 14

CDR3 protein: CASSENRDTDTQYF
CDR3 DNA: TGTGCCAGCAGTGAAAACCGGGACACAGATACGCAGTATTTT
J gene: TRBJ2-3
D gene: -
clone size: few
V gene: TRBV2
CDR3 length: 14

CDR3 protein: CASSATGFEQYF
CDR3 DNA: TGTGCCAGCAGTGCCACAGGGTTCGAGCAGTACTTC
J gene: TRBJ2-7
D gene: -
clone size: many
V gene: TRBV6-6
CDR3 length: 12

CDR3 protein: CASSPPGGFPEAFF
CDR3 DNA: TGTGCCAGCAGCCCCCCCGGGGGCTTCCCTGAAGCTTTCTTT
J gene: TRBJ1-1
D gene: -
clone size: -
V gene: TRBV12-3/TRBV12-4
CDR3 length: 14

CDR3 protein: CASSSQGIDGNTIYF
CDR3 DNA: TGTGCCAGCAGCTCGCAAGGGATAGACGGAAACACCATATATTTT
J gene: TRBJ1-3
D gene: -
clone size: -
V gene: TRBV11-2
CDR3 length: 15

CDR3 protein: CASSNLRTSGHKNIQYF
CDR3 DNA: TGTGCCAGCAGCAATCTTCGGACTAGCGGCCACAAAAACATTCAGTACTTC
J gene: TRBJ2-4
D gene: -
clone size: few
V gene: TRBV21-1
CDR3 length: 17

CDR3 protein: CARSLIQSGANVLTF
CDR3 DNA: TGCGCCAGAAGCTTGATACAGTCTGGGGCCAACGTCCTGACTTTC
J gene: TRBJ2-6
D gene: -
clone size: -
V gene: TRBV5-1
CDR3 length: 15

CDR3 protein: CASSYSTLGGSGYTF
CDR3 DNA: TGTGCCAGCAGTTACTCGACCCTTGGGGGCAGTGGCTACACCTTC
J gene: TRBJ1-2
D gene: -
clone size: -
V gene: TRBV6-5
CDR3 length: 15

CDR3 protein: CSASNKWDRTYGYTF
CDR3 DNA: TGCAGTGCTAGCAACAAATGGGACAGAACTTATGGCTACACCTTC
J gene: TRBJ1-2
D gene: TRBD1
clone size: few
V gene: TRBV20-1
CDR3 length: 15

CDR3 protein: CASSQDRGQNIQYF
CDR3 DNA: TGTGCCAGCAGCCAAGACAGGGGGCAAAACATTCAGTACTTC
J gene: TRBJ2-4
D gene: TRBD1
clone size: -
V gene: TRBV14
CDR3 length: 14

CDR3 protein: CASSLMRGTPLHF
CDR3 DNA: TGTGCCAGCAGCTTAATGAGGGGTACACCCCTCCACTTT
J gene: TRBJ1-6
D gene: -
clone size: once
V gene: TRBV11-2
CDR3 length: 13

CDR3 protein: CASSQGGVDYGYTF
CDR3 DNA: TGTGCCAGCAGCCAAGGAGGGGTTGACTATGGCTACACCTTC
J gene: TRBJ1-2
D gene: -
clone size: -
V gene: TRBV3-1
CDR3 length: 14

CDR3 protein: CASGFSGREQFF
CDR3 DNA: TGTGCCAGCGGGTTTAGCGGGAGGGAGCAGTTCTTC
J gene: TRBJ2-1
D gene: TRBD2
clone size: -
V gene: TRBV6-2/TRBV6-3
CDR3 length: 12

CDR3 protein: CASSPLAGGGDTQYF
CDR3 DNA: TGTGCCAGCAGCCCCCTAGCGGGGGGTGGGGATACGCAGTATTTT
J gene: TRBJ2-3
D gene: TRBD2
clone size: few
V gene: TRBV12-3/TRBV12-4
CDR3 length: 15

CDR3 protein: CSARQGIGSYNSPLHF
CDR3 DNA: TGCAGTGCTAGACAGGGGATAGGCTCCTATAATTCACCCCTCCACTTT
J gene: TRBJ1-6
D gene: -
clone size: few
V gene: TRBV20-1
CDR3 length: 16

CDR3 protein: CSASGTSYNEQFF
CDR3 DNA: TGCAGTGCTTCCGGGACTAGCTACAATGAGCAGTTCTTC
J gene: TRBJ2-1
D gene: TRBD2
clone size: -
V gene: TRBV20-1
CDR3 length: 13

CDR3 protein: CSVFRTSLADTQYF
CDR3 DNA: TGCAGTGTTTTCCGGACTAGTCTCGCAGATACGCAGTATTTT
J gene: TRBJ2-3
D gene: TRBD2
clone size: -
V gene: TRBV20-1
CDR3 length: 14

CDR3 protein: CASSSEGGLAGPGELFF
CDR3 DNA: TGTGCCAGCAGCTCCGAGGGGGGGCTAGCGGGACCCGGGGAGCTGTTTTTT
J gene: TRBJ2-2
D gene: TRBD2
clone size: -
V gene: TRBV7-9
CDR3 length: 17

CDR3 protein: CASSRYRETRTDTQYF
CDR3 DNA: TGTGCCAGCTCTCGGTACCGGGAAACAAGGACAGATACGCAGTATTTT
J gene: TRBJ2-3
D gene: -
clone size: few
V gene: TRBV18
CDR3 length: 16

CDR3 protein: CASSKGGSNQPQQF
CDR3 DNA: TGTGCCAGCAGTAAAGGGGGAAGCAATCAGCCCCAGCAATTT
J gene: TRBJ1-5
D gene: -
clone size: -
V gene: TRBV6-1
CDR3 length: 14

CDR3 protein: CASSLGGRDNEQFF
CDR3 DNA: TGTGCCAGCAGTTTAGGCGGGAGAGACAATGAGCAGTTCTTC
J gene: TRBJ2-1
D gene: TRBD2
clone size: -
V gene: TRBV12-3/TRBV12-4
CDR3 length: 14

CDR3 protein: CAWSVGGNQGEKLFF
CDR3 DNA: TGTGCCTGGAGTGTAGGCGGGAACCAGGGTGAAAAACTGTTTTTT
J gene: TRBJ1-4
D gene: -
clone size: few
V gene: TRBV30
CDR3 length: 15

CDR3 protein: CASSGGTGQQEKLFF
CDR3 DNA: TGTGCCAGCAGTGGTGGAACGGGACAGCAAGAAAAACTGTTTTTT
J gene: TRBJ1-4
D gene: TRBD1
clone size: -
V gene: TRBV6-1
CDR3 length: 15

CDR3 protein: CASSSGPTAWETQYF
CDR3 DNA: TGTGCCAGCTCATCGGGACCAACCGCCTGGGAGACCCAGTACTTC
J gene: TRBJ2-5
D gene: -
clone size: -
V gene: TRBV18
CDR3 length: 15

CDR3 protein: CAISEFGGEYYEQYF
CDR3 DNA: TGTGCCATCAGTGAGTTCGGGGGAGAGTACTACGAGCAGTACTTC
J gene: TRBJ2-7
D gene: -
clone size: few
V gene: TRBV10-3
CDR3 length: 15

CDR3 protein: CSARAGGAIYNSPLHF
CDR3 DNA: TGCAGTGCTAGAGCTGGAGGAGCCATCTATAATTCACCCCTCCACTTT
J gene: TRBJ1-6
D gene: -
clone size: -
V gene: TRBV20-1
CDR3 length: 16

CDR3 protein: CASSPRTVGGGYTF
CDR3 DNA: TGTGCCAGCAGCCCACGGACAGTAGGAGGGGGCTACACCTTC
J gene: TRBJ1-2
D gene: -
clone size: many
V gene: TRBV6-2/TRBV6-3
CDR3 length: 14

CDR3 protein: CASSEAKGNYSPLHF
CDR3 DNA: TGTGCCAGCAGTGAAGCAAAGGGAAATTATTCACCCCTCCACTTT
J gene: TRBJ1-6
D gene: -
clone size: -
V gene: TRBV2
CDR3 length: 15

CDR3 protein: CASSQGVFSTDTQYF
CDR3 DNA: TGTGCCAGCAGCCAAGGGGTGTTTAGCACAGATACGCAGTATTTT
J gene: TRBJ2-3
D gene: -
clone size: few
V gene: TRBV14
CDR3 length: 15

CDR3 protein: CSVDDRGSYNEQFF
CDR3 DNA: TGCAGCGTTGACGACAGGGGCTCCTACAATGAGCAGTTCTTC
J gene: TRBJ2-1
D gene: TRBD1
clone size: -
V gene: TRBV29-1
CDR3 length: 14

CDR3 protein: CASSQSGLGFYNEQFF
CDR3 DNA: TGTGCCAGCAGCCAATCGGGACTAGGGTTCTACAATGAGCAGTTCTTC
J gene: TRBJ2-1
D gene: TRBD2
clone size: many
V gene: TRBV14
CDR3 length: 16

CDR3 protein: CASRQGGDQPQHF
CDR3 DNA: TGTGCCAGCAGGCAGGGGGGGGATCAGCCCCAGCATTTT
J gene: TRBJ1-5
D gene: TRBD1
clone size: few
V gene: TRBV12-3/TRBV12-4
CDR3 length: 13